The 20 T cell receptor beta chains listed next were all sequenced from one sample in a study of CXCR3-negative and CXCR3-positive naive CD8 T cells. Study-wide results and caveats: Naive cells with CXCR3 showed TRB CDR3s that were more hydrophobic than those in CXCR3-negative naive cells.

Via 5' RACE with UMI labels, TRB cDNA libraries were prepared. One entry per CDR3 protein, without DNA, is what TCRdb gives after re-calling the 5' RACE reads. The table lists approximately 89,000 distinct CDR3 sequences. Antigen specificity for these receptors is unknown. Sequencing was performed on naive CXCR3+ CD8+ T cells from blood. Regarding subset: CD45RO-CCR7+CD27+CD95- naive CD8+ T cells expressing CXCR3 (TNR3+). These TCRs come from a human donor in good health. Some clones in this sample may be carry-over from other donors' samples.

The rearrangement joins TRBV20-1 to TRBJ2-7; the TCRdb call, TRBD2, lacks DNA for checking. The CDR3 has 14 residues. The germline gives CDR1 DFQATT, CDR2 SNEGSKA (reference sequence). This CDR3 is CSALLGGPFGEQYF.

The CDR3 sequence is CTSSQDRYYEQYF. J is TRBJ2-7 and V is TRBV1. TRBV1 is listed as a pseudogene. The CDR3 sequence is 13 residues long.

J is TRBJ2-3 and V is TRBV27; as DNA is missing, the TRBD2 call by TCRdb cannot be tested. The CDR3 runs to 15 residues. The germline gives CDR1 MNHEY, CDR2 SMNVEV (reference sequence). Here the CDR3 reads CASSPASGRTDTQYF.

The chain combines TRBV4-2 with TRBJ2-1; the TCRdb call, TRBD2, lacks DNA for checking. CDR3 size: 17 residues. The germline V gene has CDR1 LGHNA and CDR2 YNFKEQ. CDR3 protein: CASSQDLETTSYNEQFF.

The chain employs TRBV11-2 and TRBJ2-7. The length of the CDR3 is 13 residues. The germline CDR1 and CDR2 sequences are SGHAT and FQNNGV. The CDR3 protein is CASSFRAYDEQYF. Full variable domain (outside the CDR3, taken from reference TRBV11-2 and TRBJ2-7): EAGVAQSPRYKIIEKRQSVAFWCNPISGHATLYWYQQILGQGPKLLIQFQNNGVVDDSQLPKDRFSAERLKGVDSTLKIQPAKLEDSAVYLCASSFRAYDEQYFGPGTRLTVT.

CDR3 residues: CAWSVGSSGDEQYF. The J gene is TRBJ2-7, the V gene TRBV30. This CDR3 is built from 14 residues. Germline CDR1 is GTSNPN and CDR2 is SVGIG (reference sequence).

V and J are TRBV7-9 and TRBJ2-4. This CDR3 region has 16 residues. Per germline, CDR1 SEHNR and CDR2 FQNEAQ (reference sequence). The CDR3 spells CASSSAEGLAKNIQYF.

The chain carries TRBV4-3 and TRBJ2-7. The CDR3 runs to 15 residues. From germline, CDR1 is LGHNA and CDR2 YSLEER. CDR3 loop: CASSQDRDGAYEQYF.

The gene calls are TRBV7-9 and TRBJ2-5. Germline V gene data show CDR1 as SEHNR and CDR2 as FQNEAQ (reference sequence). The CDR3 is made up of 13 amino acids. This chain's CDR3 is CASSFGLQETQYF.

The genes are TRBV12-3 or TRBV12-4 and TRBJ2-1; as DNA is missing, the TRBD1 call by TCRdb cannot be tested. CDR3 length: 15 residues. CDR3 amino acids: CASSWGEYWDNEQFF.

V is TRBV27 and J is TRBJ2-1. The CDR3 length is 14 residues. CDR1 and CDR2 (germline): MNHEY, SMNVEV (reference sequence). The CDR3 loop is CASSLSGPHNEQFF.

The V call is TRBV5-1, the J call TRBJ2-6. The CDR3 extends over 16 amino acids. CDR1 and CDR2 (germline): SGHRS, YFSETQ. The CDR3 loop is CASSLVGTSGANVLTF.

The rearrangement links TRBV9 to TRBJ1-6; TCRdb reports TRBD1, a call that lacks DNA to check it against. This CDR3 contains 15 residues. Germline V gives CDR1 SGDLS, CDR2 YYNGEE. The CDR3 sequence: CASSVDGPANSPLHF.

The chain couples TRBV20-1 to TRBJ2-1; there is no DNA to check the TCRdb D call of TRBD2. This CDR3 contains 13 residues. Per the germline V gene, CDR1 is DFQATT and CDR2 is SNEGSKA (reference sequence). This CDR3 is CKGGASGTNEQFF.

V and J are TRBV6-1 and TRBJ2-1; the TRBD1 assignment by TCRdb is unverifiable without DNA. Germline V gene lookup returns CDR1 MNHNS and CDR2 SASEGT. There are 14 residues in the CDR3. The CDR3 loop is CASNQPSGLDEQFF.

CDR3 loop: CASSVEGIGDTEAFF. This chain links TRBV9 with TRBJ1-1; no DNA is available, so the TRBD1 call from TCRdb remains unchecked. The germline CDR1 and CDR2 sequences are SGDLS and YYNGEE. This CDR3 comprises 15 residues.

The rearrangement links TRBV20-1 to TRBJ2-7. Germline lookup yields CDR1 DFQATT and CDR2 SNEGSKA (reference sequence). The CDR3 consists of 15 residues. This CDR3 is CSARLSLKSSYEQYF.

The chain has TRBV6-2 or TRBV6-3 and TRBJ2-1; checking the TCRdb D call of TRBD1 is not possible without DNA. CDR3 length: 14 amino acids. Germline CDR1 is MNHEY and CDR2 is SVGEGT. The CDR3 loop is CASRRAGDYNEQFF.

The chain employs TRBV9 and TRBJ1-4; TCRdb gives TRBD1 as the D gene, but with no DNA this cannot be confirmed. This CDR3 has 13 amino acids. Per the germline V gene, CDR1 is SGDLS and CDR2 is YYNGEE. CDR3 sequence reads: CASQGVDREKLFF.

The CDR3 is CASSFAGQLLYEQYF. The chain recombines TRBV28 with TRBJ2-7; absent DNA, TCRdb's TRBD1 call cannot be checked. Per the germline V gene, CDR1 is MDHEN and CDR2 is SYDVKM. The CDR3 covers 15 residues.